This T cell receptor beta chain derives from a study of T cell changes during pregnancy in multiple sclerosis. Generated by immunoSEQ multiplex PCR, the TCRdb table keeps only in-frame clones and is missing some. The data show 45,000 to 55,000 clones, with nearly 95% seen just once and roughly 0.66% held by the top ten. V lost 4 bases to trimming and J lost 5 bases; unmatched junction nucleotides: 5. The CDR3 is 15 residues long. Germline V CDR1 and CDR2: SGHRS, YFSETQ. This TCR was recovered from a female donor in good health, enrolled as a control in a pregnancy study. Material: CD4+ T cells from peripheral blood mononuclear cells, obtained after pregnancy. The chain combines TRBV5-1 with TRBJ1-6; 8 bases line up with TRBD1. The CDR3 loop is CASSRTGTDNSPLHF. CDR3 bases: TGCGCCAGCAGCCGGACAGGGACTGATAATTCACCCCTCCACTTT.